A selection of T cell receptor beta chains follows, all from one sample in a study of blood T cell repertoires in COVID-19. Some clones are missing from TCRdb's copy, which holds only in-frame ones; the method was immunoSEQ multiplex PCR. The sample lists some 200,000 clones, around 84% occurring once. Sequenced material: peripheral blood. Source of these receptors: a middle-aged man with active or convalescent COVID-19. Each CDR3 is given with its conserved first and last residue. D genes are given only for firm matches. Clone size, where shown, is once, few, many, or a class for clones that have expanded.

v_gene: TRBV6-5; d_gene: .; abundance: .; j_gene: TRBJ1-1; CDR3aa: CASTTLTEAFF; CDR3nt: TGTGCCAGCACCACGCTAACTGAAGCTTTCTTT
v_gene: TRBV19; d_gene: TRBD1; abundance: .; j_gene: TRBJ1-2; CDR3aa: CASRGDRGNYGYTF; CDR3nt: TGTGCCAGTAGGGGGGACAGGGGGAACTATGGCTACACCTTC
v_gene: TRBV5-4; d_gene: .; abundance: .; j_gene: TRBJ2-5; CDR3aa: CASSTEYQETQYF; CDR3nt: TGTGCCAGCAGCACCGAGTACCAAGAGACCCAGTACTTC
v_gene: TRBV7-6; d_gene: TRBD1; abundance: .; j_gene: TRBJ1-2; CDR3aa: CASSLEGAGLHYGYTF; CDR3nt: TGTGCCAGCAGCTTAGAGGGGGCCGGGTTACACTATGGCTACACCTTC
v_gene: TRBV13; d_gene: .; abundance: .; j_gene: TRBJ2-1; CDR3aa: CASRHPLSGGYNEQFF; CDR3nt: TGTGCCAGCAGACATCCCCTAAGTGGGGGGTACAATGAGCAGTTCTTC
v_gene: TRBV27; d_gene: .; abundance: .; j_gene: TRBJ2-7; CDR3aa: CASSLMRTYEQYF; CDR3nt: TGTGCCAGCAGTTTGATGCGTACCTACGAGCAGTACTTC
v_gene: TRBV28; d_gene: .; abundance: .; j_gene: TRBJ1-1; CDR3aa: CASSLTRGNTEAFF; CDR3nt: TGTGCCAGCAGTTTAACCAGGGGGAACACTGAAGCTTTCTTT
v_gene: TRBV28; d_gene: TRBD1; abundance: .; j_gene: TRBJ1-6; CDR3aa: CASSFPDRGYSPLHF; CDR3nt: TGTGCCAGCAGTTTCCCGGACAGGGGATATTCACCCCTCCACTTT
v_gene: TRBV18; d_gene: .; abundance: .; j_gene: TRBJ1-1; CDR3aa: CASSPRERDTEAFF; CDR3nt: TGTGCCAGCTCACCACGAGAAAGAGACACTGAAGCTTTCTTT
v_gene: TRBV4-1; d_gene: TRBD1; abundance: .; j_gene: TRBJ1-5; CDR3aa: CASSQDTGVGVHQPQHF; CDR3nt: TGCGCCAGCAGCCAAGATACAGGGGTGGGGGTACATCAGCCCCAGCATTTT
v_gene: TRBV28; d_gene: .; abundance: few; j_gene: TRBJ2-2; CDR3aa: CASTKERASTGELFF; CDR3nt: TGTGCCAGCACCAAAGAGAGGGCATCCACCGGGGAGCTGTTTTTT
v_gene: TRBV19; d_gene: TRBD1; abundance: .; j_gene: TRBJ1-1; CDR3aa: CASSFVTGGLTEAFF; CDR3nt: TGTGCCAGTAGTTTCGTTACAGGGGGCCTCACTGAAGCTTTCTTT
v_gene: TRBV6-1; d_gene: .; abundance: once; j_gene: TRBJ1-5; CDR3aa: CASSETGGAGQPQHF; CDR3nt: TGTGCCAGCAGTGAAACTGGAGGGGCCGGTCAGCCCCAGCATTTT
v_gene: TRBV19; d_gene: .; abundance: .; j_gene: TRBJ1-2; CDR3aa: CATLNGINYGYTF; CDR3nt: TGTGCCACTCTTAACGGGATTAACTATGGCTACACCTTC
v_gene: TRBV28; d_gene: .; abundance: .; j_gene: TRBJ1-2; CDR3aa: CASSSGGGDTYGYTF; CDR3nt: TGTGCCAGCAGCTCCGGTGGGGGCGATACCTATGGCTACACCTTC
v_gene: TRBV6-1; d_gene: .; abundance: .; j_gene: TRBJ2-7; CDR3aa: CASSERRDPTYEQYF; CDR3nt: TGTGCCAGCAGTGAACGCAGGGATCCGACCTACGAGCAGTACTTC
v_gene: TRBV30; d_gene: TRBD1; abundance: .; j_gene: TRBJ1-6; CDR3aa: CAWSVAGRGNSPLHF; CDR3nt: TGTGCCTGGAGTGTGGCGGGCAGGGGGAATTCACCCCTCCACTTT
v_gene: TRBV19; d_gene: .; abundance: .; j_gene: TRBJ2-3; CDR3aa: CASSNRFTDTQYF; CDR3nt: TGTGCCAGTAGTAACAGATTCACAGATACGCAGTATTTT